This T cell receptor beta chain was documented in a study of blood T cell repertoires in COVID-19. Overall study: There were acute and convalescent COVID-19 samples, and they came from the United States, Italy and Spain. T cells, B-cell-depleted T cells, or PBMCs supplied cDNA or gDNA.

The authors' processing: Amplified reference gene primers provided the basis for estimating nucleated cell counts. Clones were read by immunoSEQ multiplex PCR, and TCRdb kept only the in-frame ones, dropping some. V, J and clone size were drawn from that table, and D and trimming were deduced from the DNA. The sample contains over 75,000 clones, around nine tenths of which appear only once. Germline trimming cut 1 base from V and 5 bases from J; bases unmatched to any gene: 4. The germline V gene has CDR1 MNHNS and CDR2 SASEGT. The CDR3 consists of 15 residues. This TCR came from a woman of 80 years or more with acute or convalescent COVID-19. The material sequenced was peripheral blood. The chain combines TRBV6-1 with TRBJ1-5; 8 bases are a match to TRBD1. CDR3: CASSEDRGEYQPQHF. Here the CDR3 DNA reads TGTGCCAGCAGTGAAGACAGGGGGGAGTATCAGCCCCAGCATTTT.